A single sample is the source of the 3 T cell receptor beta chains below, sequenced in a study of T cells expressing NK-cell markers. TCRdb re-called the 5' RACE reads; every CDR3 protein appears as one record, without DNA. In total, the table holds hundreds of thousands of distinct CDR3 sequences. The sample was blood T cells: a sorted CD56 or NKG2C T cell subset, CD4+ or CD8+ T cells, or bulk PBMC T cells (not recorded which). Receptor source: a young man in good health.

The V call is TRBV7-9, the J call TRBJ2-3; TCRdb reports TRBD2, a call that lacks DNA to check it against. The CDR3 is 16 amino acids. Germline values: CDR1 SEHNR, CDR2 FQNEAQ (reference sequence). This CDR3 reads CASSPYPGTGTDTQYF.

The chain employs TRBV29-1 and TRBJ2-1; TCRdb's D call of TRBD1 is untestable without DNA. The germline gives CDR1 SQVTM, CDR2 ANQGSEA. This CDR3 is 15 amino acids long. CDR3 region: CSVAGRLSPYNEQFF.

V usage is TRBV29-1 and J usage is TRBJ2-7. The CDR3 sequence is 12 residues long. Germline CDR1 and CDR2: SQVTM and ANQGSEA. The CDR3 protein is CSVVSVLYEQYF.